Below, 20 T cell receptor beta chains from the same sample are listed, as sequenced in a study of blood T cells in healthy people across ages. Through a sample-barcoded 5' primer and a J-beta primer mix, a second PCR was run for roughly 6 to 11 cycles. TCRdb redid the calling of the 5' RACE reads with MiXCR, one entry per CDR3 protein. Of 800,000 or so distinct CDR3 sequences detected, about 42% appear once; the ten largest clones hold about a sixth. The sequencing input was blood. The receptors were gathered from a man older than 75 in good health.

This clonotype was picked up one time. This chain uses TRBV18 with TRBJ2-7; a possible D gene is TRBD2 (5 bases). The germline V gene encodes CDR1 KGHSH and CDR2 LQKENI. CDR3 length equals 13 residues. Trimming removed 2 bases from V and 4 bases from J, with 9 bases in between. The CDR3, as DNA: TGTGCCAGCTCACCAGTCGAGGGATACGAGCAGTACTTC. Protein sequence: CASSPVEGYEQYF.

This clonotype occurred a few times. The rearrangement links TRBV4-2 to TRBJ1-1; unclear D gene. V lost 0 bases and J lost 0, with 8 bases in between. The CDR3 has 15 residues. Per germline, CDR1 LGHNA and CDR2 YNFKEQ. Written as DNA, the CDR3 is TGTGCCAGCAGCCAAGATACACAGATGAACACTGAAGCTTTCTTT. Residues: CASSQDTQMNTEAFF.

With respect to this clonotype: A junction boundary mismatches the germline segment, possibly from a read error. This chain connects TRBV5-5 to TRBJ2-5; 7 bases are shared with TRBD1. CDR3 length: 15 residues. Germline lookup yields CDR1 SGHKS and CDR2 YYEKEE (reference sequence). As DNA, the CDR3 is TGTGCCAGCAGCTTGGGTGGGACAGCACAAGAGGCCCAGTACTTC. Translation gives CASSLGGTAQEAQYF.

On this clonotype itself: Germline is not matched at one junction end, which may reflect a read error. The genes are TRBV20-1 and TRBJ2-1; tentatively, D is TRBD2 (6 bases). Germline CDR1 DFQATT, CDR2 SNEGSKA (reference sequence). The CDR3 is made up of 14 amino acids. CDR3 bases: TGCGGTGCTCTGCTCCTAGCGAGTAACAATGAGCAGTTCTTC. Amino acid sequence: CGALLLASNNEQFF.

The rearrangement links TRBV7-9 to TRBJ1-2; D perhaps matches TRBD1 (5 bases). The V end was cut by 5 bases, the J end by 4 bases, with 17 bases between. There are 15 residues in the CDR3. Germline V lookup: CDR1 SEHNR, CDR2 FQNEAQ (reference sequence). CDR3 loop: CASSPAGLFTYGYTF. In nucleotides, the CDR3 is TGTGCCAGCAGCCCCGCAGGGTTATTCACCTATGGCTACACCTTC. The entire variable domain, with the rest obtained from reference TRBV7-9 and TRBJ1-2, is as follows: DTGVSQNPRHKITKRGQNVTFRCDPISEHNRLYWYRQTLGQGPEFLTYFQNEAQLEKSRLLSDRFSAERPKGSFSTLEIQRTEQGDSAMYLCASSPAGLFTYGYTFGSGTRLTVV.

V is TRBV7-3 and J is TRBJ2-1; 8 bases line up with TRBD2. Germline V gene lookup returns CDR1 SGHTA and CDR2 FQGTGA. J gave up 8 bases and V 2 bases, and 8 bases lay outside the gene matches. CDR3 length equals 15 residues. The CDR3 loop is CASSLDGRVQDEQFF. The CDR3 coding sequence is TGTGCCAGCAGCTTAGACGGGAGGGTACAAGATGAGCAGTTCTTC.

This chain connects TRBV28 to TRBJ1-2, with 9 bases fitting TRBD1. V dropped 6 bases and J dropped 6; count of bases not matched to a gene: 8. The CDR3 contains 14 residues. Germline assignment: CDR1 MDHEN and CDR2 SYDVKM. CDR3 in DNA: TGTGCCAGCAGGACGCCCGGACAGGGGAATGGCTACACCTTC. This gives the protein CASRTPGQGNGYTF.

In nucleotides, the CDR3 is TGTGCCAGCAGTCAGACTAGCGGGAGAAACAATGAGCAGTTCTTC. Protein sequence: CASSQTSGRNNEQFF. The chain employs TRBV12-3 or TRBV12-4 and TRBJ2-1; the match to TRBD2 covers 12 bases. This CDR3 has 15 amino acids. The V and J ends lost 5 bases and 5 bases, in that order; junction bases with no gene match: 4.

The chain employs TRBV20-1 and TRBJ1-5; D is unclear. This CDR3 comprises 15 residues. V lost 0 bases and J lost 2, with 11 bases in between. Germline assignment: CDR1 DFQATT and CDR2 SNEGSKA (reference sequence). The CDR3 sequence is CSARDFRQGNQPQHF. Written as DNA, the CDR3 is TGCAGTGCTAGAGATTTTCGGCAGGGCAATCAGCCCCAGCATTTT.

V usage is TRBV7-9 and J usage is TRBJ2-5; D is possibly TRBD2 (6 bases). The CDR3 is made up of 15 amino acids. The germline V and J ends were trimmed by 0 bases and 4 bases, with 12 bases remaining between them. The germline gives CDR1 SEHNR, CDR2 FQNEAQ (reference sequence). Here the CDR3 reads CASSLAGSGAETQYF. In DNA, the CDR3 is TGTGCCAGCAGCTTAGCCGGGTCGGGAGCAGAGACCCAGTACTTC.

The sample holds a few counts of this clonotype. The chain joins TRBV7-9 to TRBJ2-3; no reliable D call. V dropped 2 bases and J dropped 4 bases, with 7 bases sitting between them. This CDR3 has 13 amino acids. Per the germline V gene, CDR1 is SEHNR and CDR2 is FQNEAQ (reference sequence). The CDR3 nucleotides are TGTGCCAGCAGCTTAAGGGATTCAGATACGCAGTATTTT. It yields the protein CASSLRDSDTQYF.

The gene calls are TRBV10-3 and TRBJ2-1, with D perhaps TRBD2 (6 bases). The J call may be mistaken, given a closer DNA end match to TRBJ2-7. This CDR3 is built from 15 residues. Germline loops: CDR1 ENHRY, CDR2 SYGVKD. In DNA form, the CDR3 reads TGTGCCATCAGTGAAACGCGGGATTCCTACAATGAGCAGTACTTC. Protein: CAISETRDSYNEQYF.

The chain employs TRBV12-3 or TRBV12-4 and TRBJ2-3, with TRBD1 matching over 8 bases. Germline trimming cut 0 bases from V and 4 bases from J; bases unmatched to any gene: 9. CDR3 length: 17 residues. Here the CDR3 DNA reads TGTGCCAGCAGTTTAGCGCCCCAGGCCAGGGGGCCAGATACGCAGTATTTT. It codes for CASSLAPQARGPDTQYF.

In its sample, this clonotype was seen a few times. The V gene is TRBV20-1, the J gene TRBJ2-7; D is undetermined. Trimming took off 6 bases at V and 2 bases at J, with 14 bases between the two ends. Germline loops: CDR1 DFQATT, CDR2 SNEGSKA (reference sequence). CDR3 length equals 13 residues. The CDR3 here is CSALGENAYEQYF. The CDR3 DNA follows: TGCAGTGCCCTGGGCGAGAACGCCTACGAGCAGTACTTC.

J is TRBJ2-1 and V is TRBV6-1; maybe TRBD2 (5 bases). Germline lookup yields CDR1 MNHNS and CDR2 SASEGT. The CDR3 totals 15 residues. With 4 bases removed from V and 1 base from J, the gap between germline ends came to 11 bases. This CDR3 reads CASSVIGRSYNEQFF. Here the CDR3 DNA reads TGTGCCAGCAGTGTAATAGGGAGATCCTACAATGAGCAGTTCTTC.

As to this clonotype: A much larger clone lies a single base off, so this may be a read error. V is TRBV15 and J is TRBJ2-1; D might be TRBD1 or TRBD2, each matching 5 bases. CDR3 length: 13 amino acids. Germline V gene sequence: CDR1 LNHNV, CDR2 YYDKDF (reference sequence). CDR3 coding DNA: TGTGCCACCAGTACCTGGGGGTACAATGAGCTGTTCTTC. This gives the protein CATSTWGYNELFF. Full variable domain (remainder filled in from reference TRBV15 and TRBJ2-1): DAMVIQNPRYQVTQFGKPVTLSCSQTLNHNVMYWYQQKSSQAPKLLFHYYDKDFNNEADTPDNFQSRRPNTSFCFLDIRSPGLGDTAMYLCATSTWGYNELFFGPGTRLTVL.

The chain recombines TRBV25-1 with TRBJ2-5, with D unclear. The CDR3 length is 12 residues. Germline CDR1 and CDR2: MGHDK and SYGVNS. Trimming took 4 bases from V and 11 from J, leaving 14 bases between them. The CDR3 bases are TGTGCCAGCAGTGGGGTGAACAATGAGCAGTACTTC. Protein sequence: CASSGVNNEQYF.

This chain uses TRBV7-3 with TRBJ1-1; TRBD1 might be the D (5 bases). This CDR3 is built from 14 residues. Germline-derived CDR1 and CDR2 are SGHTA and FQGTGA. Between the trimmed V and J ends, which lost 5 bases and 0 bases, there was a span of 10 bases. In DNA, the CDR3 is TGTGCCAGCAGCATCGGACAAATGAACACTGAAGCTTTCTTT. It codes for CASSIGQMNTEAFF. Using reference TRBV7-3 and TRBJ1-1 for the parts outside the CDR3, the full variable domain is GAGVSQTPSNKVTEKGKYVELRCDPISGHTALYWYRQSLGQGPEFLIYFQGTGAADDSGLPNDRFFAVRPEGSVSTLKIQRTERGDSAVYLCASSIGQMNTEAFFGQGTRLTVV.

There are a few counts of this clonotype. The V call is TRBV20-1, the J call TRBJ2-3, with 10 positions matching TRBD2. The germline V gene has CDR1 DFQATT and CDR2 SNEGSKA (reference sequence). Trimming removed 5 bases from V and 3 bases from J; junction bases left unmatched: 5. The CDR3 length is 14 residues. CDR3 sequence (DNA): TGCAGTGCTCTTAGCGGGAGGAGGACAGATACGCAGTATTTT. It codes for CSALSGRRTDTQYF.

In this sample, this clonotype turned up once. This chain links TRBV20-1 with TRBJ2-5, with D perhaps matching TRBD2 (5 bases). The assigned J gene may be wrong: the sequence end matches TRBJ2-7 better. Germline CDR1 reads DFQATT; CDR2 reads SNEGSKA (reference sequence). The CDR3 extends over 13 amino acids. CDR3 sequence: CSARSSGEYEQYF. In DNA, the CDR3 is TGCAGTGCTAGATCGAGCGGAGAGTACGAGCAGTACTTC.